This TCR beta chain was sequenced for a study of beta chain features in type 1 diabetes. Study-wide findings and caveats: PCR might show a preference for shorter templates, equally across patients and controls.

In total, each donor contributed a single heparinised blood draw that averaged about 100 mL. CD4+ naive, central memory, regulatory and stem cell-like memory subsets were isolated by sorting on CD45RO/CCR7/CD25/CD127/CD95/CD27. Concerning this clone itself: Antigen unknown. The junction and the germline gene differ at one end; a read error may be behind it. Distinct nucleotide sequences in the sample also encode this CDR3.

Reverse transcription of all isolated RNA meant that expressed TCRB transcripts were sequenced. Sequencing was performed with immunoSEQ multiplex PCR; in TCRdb, only in-frame clones are kept and a portion is missing. The data hold 150,000 to 200,000 clones, with about 12% observed a single time. Sample: central memory CD4+ T cells from blood. The TCR sequence derives from a woman aged 18-29 years in good health.

CDR3 loop: CASSLGGETYEQYF. The CDR3 region has the DNA TGCGCCAGCAGTTTGGGGGGGGAAACCTACGAGCAGTACTTC. The gene calls are TRBV5-1 and TRBJ2-7, with TRBD2 matching 7 bases. The CDR3 has 14 amino acids. Per the germline V gene, CDR1 is SGHRS and CDR2 is YFSETQ.